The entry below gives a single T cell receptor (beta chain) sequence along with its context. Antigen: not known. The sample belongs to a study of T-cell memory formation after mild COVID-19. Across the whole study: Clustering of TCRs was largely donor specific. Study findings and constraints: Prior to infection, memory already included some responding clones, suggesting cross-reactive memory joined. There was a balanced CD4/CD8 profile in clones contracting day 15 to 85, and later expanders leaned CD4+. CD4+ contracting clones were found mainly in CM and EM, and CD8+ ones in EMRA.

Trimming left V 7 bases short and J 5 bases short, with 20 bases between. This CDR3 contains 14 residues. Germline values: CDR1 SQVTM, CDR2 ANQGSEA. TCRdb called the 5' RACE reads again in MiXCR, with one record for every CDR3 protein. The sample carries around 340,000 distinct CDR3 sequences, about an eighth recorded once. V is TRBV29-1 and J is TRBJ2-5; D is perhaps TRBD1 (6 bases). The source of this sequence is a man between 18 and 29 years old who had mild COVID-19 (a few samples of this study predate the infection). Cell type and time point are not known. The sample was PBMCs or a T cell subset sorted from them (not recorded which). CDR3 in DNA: TGCAGCGCTACTGGGGGCAGGGGCGGTGAGACCCAGTACTTC. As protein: CSATGGRGGETQYF.